Sequencing of this T cell receptor (beta chain) was carried out in a study of shared clonotypes between healthy human individuals. Deep-level assay runs were performed. TCRdb keeps only in-frame clones here, not all; method: immunoSEQ multiplex PCR. This table holds about 2.3 million clones, 80% to 95% found once. The sample holds a few counts of this clone. Deletions cut 4 bases from V and 6 bases from J, with 16 bases between. The germline gives CDR1 LNHDA, CDR2 SQIVND (reference sequence). The CDR3 consists of 15 residues. The sequencing input was naive CD4+ T cells from PBMCs. Subset defined: CD45RA+ positively selected. This receptor was taken from a man aged 18 to 29 in good health. Some clones in this sample may be carry-over from other donors' samples. The chain combines TRBV19 with TRBJ1-5; a possible D gene is TRBD1 (5 bases). DNA of the CDR3: TGTGCCAGTAGTAGGGATCGGGGGAACCTTCAGCCCCAGCATTTT. It specifies CASSRDRGNLQPQHF.